This is a list of T cell receptor beta chains from one sample in a study of OX40 agonist ivuxolimab in advanced cancers. The assay was immunoSEQ multiplex PCR, and TCRdb's table has in-frame clones only and misses some. Of some 78,000 clones listed, around 87% are singletons. Sequences were derived from CD4+ or CD8+ T cells sorted from blood, sampled in a trial of the OX40 agonist ivuxolimab. All receptors derive from an adult with an advanced solid tumor such as melanoma, head and neck, liver or kidney cancer. The CDR3 runs from the conserved cysteine through the conserved F or W. The order of the fields is clone size, D gene, J gene, V gene, CDR3 DNA, CDR3 protein. D genes are given only for firm matches. Size is omitted from some rows. Given values are once, few, many or a class for expanded clones.

clone size: once
D gene: NA
J gene: TRBJ2-3
V gene: TRBV5-5
CDR3 DNA: TGTGCCAGCAGCTTGACAGTGGGATTTTTGGATACGCAGTATTTT
CDR3 protein: CASSLTVGFLDTQYF

clone size: NA
D gene: NA
J gene: TRBJ2-7
V gene: TRBV5-1
CDR3 DNA: TGCGCCAGCAGCATTGGAACGTTGAGCTCCTACGAGCAGTACTTC
CDR3 protein: CASSIGTLSSYEQYF

clone size: NA
D gene: NA
J gene: TRBJ2-1
V gene: TRBV21-1
CDR3 DNA: TGTGCCAGCACTCCGGGACGGGTAGGGTACTCCTACAATGAGCAGTTCTTC
CDR3 protein: CASTPGRVGYSYNEQFF

clone size: NA
D gene: NA
J gene: TRBJ2-1
V gene: TRBV7-2
CDR3 DNA: TGTGCCAGCAGCTTATTTCAAGGGGACAATGAGCAGTTCTTC
CDR3 protein: CASSLFQGDNEQFF

clone size: NA
D gene: TRBD2
J gene: TRBJ2-1
V gene: TRBV7-9
CDR3 DNA: TGTGCCAGCAGCAGAACTAGCGGGGTATTCGATGAGCAGTTCTTC
CDR3 protein: CASSRTSGVFDEQFF

clone size: NA
D gene: NA
J gene: TRBJ1-2
V gene: TRBV19
CDR3 DNA: TGTGCCAGTAGTGTACAGACAGGTTCTTCTGGCTACACCTTC
CDR3 protein: CASSVQTGSSGYTF

clone size: once
D gene: NA
J gene: TRBJ1-3
V gene: TRBV5-1
CDR3 DNA: TGCGCCAGCAGCTTGGCGGGAGACTCTGGAAACACCATATATTTT
CDR3 protein: CASSLAGDSGNTIYF

clone size: NA
D gene: TRBD1
J gene: TRBJ1-5
V gene: TRBV2
CDR3 DNA: TGTGCCAGCATACGGGACAGGGCACCGCAACAGCCCCAGCATTTT
CDR3 protein: CASIRDRAPQQPQHF

clone size: NA
D gene: NA
J gene: TRBJ1-1
V gene: TRBV11-3
CDR3 DNA: TGTGCCAGCAGCCCTCAATTCGGCACTGAAGCTTTCTTT
CDR3 protein: CASSPQFGTEAFF

clone size: NA
D gene: TRBD1
J gene: TRBJ1-4
V gene: TRBV7-2
CDR3 DNA: TGTGCCAGCAGCACACGGGACAGGGGACCTGAAAAACTGTTTTTT
CDR3 protein: CASSTRDRGPEKLFF